The 6 T cell receptor beta chains below all came from one sample that was sequenced in a study of T cells in Graves' hyperthyroidism and ophthalmopathy. RNA transcripts gave rise to amplified TCR beta CDR3 regions. In the first-round RT-PCR of the TCR CDR3, the HTBI primer set was used. From the multiplex PCR reads, TCRdb called clonotypes with MiXCR, one entry per CDR3 protein. The sample contains roughly 300,000 distinct CDR3 sequences, 15% to 20% of which appear only once. Sequencing was performed on blood. The source of these receptors is a woman aged 45-65 years with Graves' hyperthyroidism.

The chain carries TRBV20-1 and TRBJ1-2; D is unclear. This CDR3 region has 11 residues. Trimming shortened V by 7 bases and J by 2 bases, and 8 bases separated the two germline ends. Germline V gene sequence: CDR1 DFQATT, CDR2 SNEGSKA (reference sequence). The CDR3 loop is CSGELNYGYTF. In DNA, the CDR3 is TGCAGTGGGGAACTCAACTATGGCTACACCTTC.

This clonotype was recorded many times. DNA for the CDR3: TGTGCCAGCAGTTCGGGACTAGGGACAGATACGCAGTATTTT. Translated, it gives CASSSGLGTDTQYF. The chain recombines TRBV27 with TRBJ2-3; 8 bases align to TRBD2. J was trimmed by 3 bases and V by 4 bases; bases with no gene match: 3. The CDR3 has 14 amino acids. Germline-derived CDR1 and CDR2 are MNHEY and SMNVEV (reference sequence).

This chain connects TRBV5-1 to TRBJ1-4; D perhaps matches TRBD1 (6 bases). V was trimmed by 4 bases and J by 5 bases, leaving 18 bases between them. Germline V CDR1 and CDR2: SGHRS, YFSETQ. The CDR3 has 16 residues. The CDR3: CASSEWTAGENEKLFF. Written as DNA, the CDR3 is TGCGCCAGCAGCGAATGGACAGCAGGCGAAAATGAAAAACTGTTTTTT.

This clonotype was counted at least ten times. The J gene is TRBJ1-2, the V gene TRBV19; no clear D gene. The germline gives CDR1 LNHDA, CDR2 SQIVND (reference sequence). This CDR3 region has 16 residues. Trimming took off 3 bases at V and 1 base at J, with 15 bases between the two ends. The CDR3 protein is CASSIGTAPRNYGYTF. The DNA of the CDR3 is TGTGCCAGTAGTATCGGAACGGCACCCCGTAACTATGGCTACACCTTC.

This clonotype has more than one count but fewer than ten. This chain joins TRBV6-1 and TRBJ1-5, with D perhaps matching TRBD1 (5 bases). Trimming stripped 3 bases from V and 2 bases from J, with 8 bases between. The V gene's germline CDR1 is MNHNS and CDR2 SASEGT. This CDR3 region has 14 residues. The DNA of the CDR3 is TGTGCCAGCAGTGAGCAGGGTCGCAATCAGCCCCAGCATTTT. Encoded protein: CASSEQGRNQPQHF.

This clonotype occurred many times. V gene TRBV27 combines with J gene TRBJ1-3; D perhaps matches TRBD1 (5 bases). The CDR3 consists of 15 residues. V lost 5 bases and J 7 bases, leaving 18 bases between the germline ends. Germline loops: CDR1 MNHEY, CDR2 SMNVEV (reference sequence). CDR3: CASSPTPDSWNTIYF. In DNA form, the CDR3 reads TGTGCCAGCAGTCCAACACCCGACAGTTGGAACACCATATATTTT.